This entry is about one TCR beta chain. Its antigen is unknown. This sample was taken from a study of Ad26.COV2.S vaccination and SARS-CoV-2 variants. The assay was immunoSEQ multiplex PCR, and TCRdb's table has in-frame clones only and misses some. Among 450,000 to 550,000 clones listed, 89% were seen once. The V gene lost 5 bases and the J gene lost 9 bases, with 14 bases spanning the gap. Germline loops: CDR1 MDHEN, CDR2 SYDVKM. The CDR3 covers 14 residues. Treatment reported: roughly 18 received Ad26.COV2.S at low or high dose, single or two shots; about 5 received placebo; per-sample allocation not given. Sampling was done on day 63 after the first vaccine or placebo injection. This Boston cohort included adults aged 18-55 years. SARS-CoV-2 spike from the Wuhan strain was encoded by the vaccine, an Ad26 vector. The study's findings and limits: Vaccinees and placebo recipients showed similar non-spike TCR breadth. Measurements of TCR breadth and depth may have given underestimates of the total T cell responses.

The chain is built from TRBV28 and TRBJ1-6; D is uncertain. The sequence came from a person between 18 and 65 years old who received the Ad26.COV2.S COVID-19 vaccine or a placebo. Sequences were derived from peripheral blood, sampled in a trial of Ad26.COV2.S vaccine versus placebo. The CDR3 spells CASSLKHRGSPLHF. For the CDR3, the DNA is TGTGCCAGCAGTCTTAAGCATCGGGGTTCACCCCTCCACTTT.